This paragraph covers one T cell receptor beta chain sequence. These data belong to a study of T cells in Graves' hyperthyroidism and ophthalmopathy. The CDR3 runs to 15 residues. Looked up from germline, CDR1 is SGHVS and CDR2 is FQNEAQ. The V end was cut by 0 bases, the J end by 6 bases, with 12 bases between. The source material, RNA transcripts, was used to amplify TCR beta CDR3 regions. HTBI primers were the set used in a first-round RT-PCR of the TCR CDR3. TCRdb used MiXCR to reprocess the multiplex PCR reads, holding one entry per CDR3 protein. Among some 530,000 distinct CDR3 sequences, about 20% were seen once, and the ten largest hold under 55%.

Material for sequencing was blood. V usage is TRBV7-8 and J usage is TRBJ1-5, with D perhaps TRBD1 (5 bases). This TCR was recovered from a woman in her 70s with Graves' ophthalmopathy. CDR3: CASSLARQGGQPQHF. The DNA of the CDR3 is TGTGCCAGCAGCTTAGCAAGGCAGGGCGGTCAGCCCCAGCATTTT.